These 29 T cell receptor beta chains originate from one sample sequenced in a study of cytomegalovirus exposure and HLA in healthy donors. It was with 60 Vbeta and 13 Jbeta primers that the PCR ran. Clones were sequenced by immunoSEQ multiplex PCR, and TCRdb holds only the in-frame ones, with some missing. In the table there are around 280,000 clones, around nine tenths of which are singletons. The sample comprised PBMCs. These receptors were taken from a woman between 18 and 30 years old in good health and CMV-seronegative.

The chain recombines TRBV5-1 with TRBJ2-7, with 8 positions matching TRBD1. Germline trimming cut 4 bases from V and 3 bases from J; bases unmatched to any gene: 6. Germline assignment: CDR1 SGHRS and CDR2 YFSETQ. The CDR3 runs 14 residues. The CDR3 nucleotides read TGCGCCAGCAGCGCCACAGGGGGGAGCTACGAGCAGTACTTC. Translation gives CASSATGGSYEQYF.

The genes are TRBV6-5 and TRBJ2-1; unclear D gene. The germline V gene encodes CDR1 MNHEY and CDR2 SVGAGI. The CDR3 length is 13 residues. The germline V and J ends were trimmed by 4 bases and 1 base, with 5 bases remaining between them. The CDR3 bases are TGTGCCAGCAGTTCCGTATCCTACAATGAGCAGTTCTTC. It codes for CASSSVSYNEQFF.

The chain combines TRBV7-8 with TRBJ2-7; the match to TRBD1 covers 9 bases. This CDR3 has 16 amino acids. The trim removed 1 base at V and 2 bases at J, leaving 6 bases unmatched. The germline gives CDR1 SGHVS, CDR2 FQNEAQ. Written as DNA, the CDR3 is TGTGCCAGCAGCTTAGGAGGGACAGGGAGTCCCTACGAGCAGTACTTC. It yields the protein CASSLGGTGSPYEQYF. Using reference TRBV7-8 and TRBJ2-7 for the parts outside the CDR3, the full variable domain is GAGVSQSPRYKVAKRGQDVALRCDPISGHVSLFWYQQALGQGPEFLTYFQNEAQLDKSGLPSDRFFAERPEGSVSTLKIQRTQQEDSAVYLCASSLGGTGSPYEQYFGPGTRLTVT.

This clone was seen only a few times. The chain combines TRBV18 with TRBJ1-1, with D maybe TRBD1 (5 bases). Trimming stripped 6 bases from V and 1 base from J, with 9 bases between. The CDR3 is 13 amino acids. Germline V gives CDR1 KGHSH, CDR2 LQKENI. CDR3 amino acids: CASSQGQNTEAFF. Written as DNA, the CDR3 is TGTGCCAGCTCCCAAGGACAGAACACTGAAGCTTTCTTT.

This rearrangement joins TRBV7-2 to TRBJ2-7, with a possible D match to TRBD1 (5 bases). The V end lost 2 bases, the J end lost 3 bases, and 11 bases lay between the germline ends. CDR3 size: 14 residues. Germline V CDR1 and CDR2: SGHTA, FQGNSA. CDR3 sequence: CASSLWQGNYEQYF. Written as DNA, the CDR3 is TGTGCCAGCAGCTTATGGCAGGGTAACTACGAGCAGTACTTC.

The chain combines TRBV7-9 with TRBJ1-4; D remains ambiguous. The CDR3 extends over 16 amino acids. The germline CDR1 and CDR2 sequences are SEHNR and FQNEAQ (reference sequence). V was cut by 0 bases and J by 8 bases, with 16 bases left in between. For the CDR3, the DNA is TGTGCCAGCAGCTTAGCGGCCGACGGGAATTTCGAAAAACTGTTTTTT. Translation: CASSLAADGNFEKLFF.

This chain links TRBV4-1 with TRBJ1-4, with D perhaps matching TRBD1 (6 bases). Germline V lookup: CDR1 MGHRA, CDR2 YSYEKL. The CDR3 is 16 amino acids. Trimming removed 0 bases at V and 4 bases at J, with 12 bases between. Here the CDR3 DNA reads TGCGCCAGCAGCCAAGATGGACAGTCCGATAATGAAAAACTGTTTTTT. Translation gives CASSQDGQSDNEKLFF.

With respect to this clone: Compared with germline, one end of the junction differs, possibly owing to a read error. The chain uses TRBV2 and TRBJ1-1; no definite D call. Germline values: CDR1 SNHLY, CDR2 FYNNEI. The CDR3 is 12 amino acids. CDR3 DNA: TGTGCCAGCAGTGAAGCCCGGTTTGAAACTTTCTTT. Encoded protein: CASSEARFETFF.

This clone was counted only a few times. The chain joins TRBV7-9 to TRBJ1-4; possible D gene TRBD1, 5 bases. The CDR3 loop spans 13 amino acids. Looked up from germline, CDR1 is SEHNR and CDR2 is FQNEAQ (reference sequence). Trimming took 5 bases from V and 13 from J, leaving 17 bases between them. CDR3 sequence reads: CASSPSATRGLFF. The CDR3 region has the DNA TGTGCCAGCAGCCCTAGCGCCACAAGGGGACTGTTTTTT.

The rearrangement links TRBV19 to TRBJ1-2; the D gene is possibly TRBD1 (5 bases). The germline gives CDR1 LNHDA, CDR2 SQIVND (reference sequence). The ends were cut back, 5 bases at V and 4 bases at J, with 11 bases in the middle. The CDR3 consists of 13 residues. CDR3 residues: CASSPQGPYGYTF. CDR3 nucleotides: TGTGCCAGTAGTCCCCAGGGCCCCTATGGCTACACCTTC.

The chain carries TRBV12-5 and TRBJ1-1; D might be TRBD1 (6 bases). The CDR3 has 14 residues. Per the germline V gene, CDR1 is LGHNT and CDR2 is FRNRAP. Trimming took off 2 bases at V and 1 base at J, with 8 bases between the two ends. The CDR3 DNA is TGTGCTAGTGGTTTGAAACAGGGGAACACTGAAGCTTTCTTT. It translates to CASGLKQGNTEAFF.

The rearrangement joins TRBV20-1 to TRBJ1-2; D uncertain. Deletions cut 6 bases from V and 4 bases from J, with 9 bases between. CDR3 size: 11 residues. The germline V gene encodes CDR1 DFQATT and CDR2 SNEGSKA (reference sequence). The CDR3 DNA reads as TGCAGTGCGGCGGGGAGCTATGGCTACACCTTC. Encoded protein: CSAAGSYGYTF.

The rearrangement joins TRBV29-1 to TRBJ2-5; 8 bases are shared with TRBD1. The CDR3 is made up of 13 amino acids. Germline CDR1 reads SQVTM; CDR2 reads ANQGSEA. This chain's CDR3 is CTGQGLYQETQYF. The CDR3 DNA reads as TGCACCGGACAGGGACTGTACCAAGAGACCCAGTACTTC.

This clone appeared a single time. V is TRBV5-1 and J is TRBJ1-2, with 7 nucleotides matching TRBD1. The germline gives CDR1 SGHRS, CDR2 YFSETQ. Trimming at V came to 3 bases and at J to 5 bases, leaving 7 bases not matched to a gene. The CDR3 extends over 14 amino acids. The CDR3 is CASSWDSPTYGYTF. CDR3 DNA sequence: TGCGCCAGCAGCTGGGACAGTCCTACTTATGGCTACACCTTC.

The J gene is TRBJ2-7, the V gene TRBV6-5; tentative D call: TRBD1 (7 bases). This CDR3 has 15 amino acids. V lost 6 bases to trimming and J lost 3 bases, with 18 bases between them. Germline V gives CDR1 MNHEY, CDR2 SVGAGI. The CDR3 here is CASRAGGMGGYEQYF. CDR3 bases: TGTGCCAGCAGGGCAGGGGGAATGGGGGGCTACGAGCAGTACTTC.

The chain couples TRBV6-1 to TRBJ2-7; possibly TRBD2 for D (5 bases). CDR3 length equals 12 residues. From germline, CDR1 is MNHNS and CDR2 SASEGT. V was pared by 4 bases and J by 3 bases, with 7 bases between. The CDR3 coding sequence is TGTGCCAGCAGTGTGGCGGGCTACGAGCAGTACTTC. Translated, it gives CASSVAGYEQYF.

The J gene is TRBJ2-5, the V gene TRBV5-1; TRBD2 might be the D (7 bases). The germline V gene has CDR1 SGHRS and CDR2 YFSETQ. There are 16 residues in the CDR3. Trimming shortened V by 0 bases and J by 5 bases, and 17 bases separated the two germline ends. The CDR3, as DNA: TGCGCCAGCAGCTTGGATGGTGGGGGGGCCCTGGAGACCCAGTACTTC. It encodes CASSLDGGGALETQYF.

This clone was picked up a small number of times. The V call is TRBV11-2, the J call TRBJ2-2; tentatively, D is TRBD2 (6 bases). Trimming pared 11 bases from V and 5 bases from J, leaving 15 bases between. This CDR3 contains 13 residues. CDR1 and CDR2 (germline): SGHAT, FQNNGV. The CDR3 spells CAWGDGFTGELFF. CDR3 DNA: TGTGCCTGGGGGGACGGGTTTACCGGGGAGCTGTTTTTT.

The chain joins TRBV11-2 to TRBJ1-4, with TRBD1 matching over 7 bases. In germline, CDR1 is SGHAT, CDR2 FQNNGV. The V segment lost 5 bases and the J segment 2 bases; nucleotides outside the gene matches: 5. This CDR3 has 15 residues. The DNA for the CDR3 is TGTGCCAGCAGCCGTGGGACAGCGACTAATGAAAAACTGTTTTTT. It encodes CASSRGTATNEKLFF.

The J gene is TRBJ2-5, the V gene TRBV9; 7 nucleotides match TRBD1. After removal of 0 bases from V and 1 base from J, the junction contained 0 bases not matched to a gene. The CDR3 sequence is 14 residues long. The germline V gene has CDR1 SGDLS and CDR2 YYNGEE. CDR3 sequence reads: CASSVEGAQETQYF. In DNA, the CDR3 is TGTGCCAGCAGCGTAGAGGGGGCCCAAGAGACCCAGTACTTC.

The chain is built from TRBV7-9 and TRBJ1-4; the match to TRBD1 covers 7 bases. The CDR3 sequence is 15 residues long. V trimming: 6 bases; J trimming: 8 bases; junction bases outside the gene matches: 12. Germline V gene data show CDR1 as SEHNR and CDR2 as FQNEAQ (reference sequence). CDR3 residues: CASSSSRAGGEKLFF. CDR3 bases: TGTGCCAGCAGTTCAAGCCGGGCAGGGGGGGAAAAACTGTTTTTT.

The J gene is TRBJ2-7, the V gene TRBV2; no clear D gene. Germline loops: CDR1 SNHLY, CDR2 FYNNEI. This CDR3 spans 14 amino acids. V was shortened by 6 bases and J by 2 bases, with 14 bases between the two germline ends. The CDR3 here is CASRDPGKAYEQYF. CDR3 in DNA: TGTGCCAGCAGGGATCCGGGTAAAGCCTACGAGCAGTACTTC.

V is TRBV4-2 and J is TRBJ2-3; D is perhaps TRBD2 (5 bases). Germline values: CDR1 LGHNA, CDR2 YNFKEQ. This CDR3 is built from 13 residues. Between the trimmed V and J ends, which lost 0 bases and 8 bases, there was a span of 9 bases. CDR3 in amino acids: CASSQDRRATQYF. The CDR3 DNA follows: TGTGCCAGCAGCCAAGATAGGCGGGCTACGCAGTATTTT.

This clone was detected only once. The chain couples TRBV5-1 to TRBJ1-2; 7 nucleotides match TRBD1. The CDR3 is made up of 14 amino acids. Trimming took 4 bases from V and 6 from J; bases not matched to a gene: 9. From germline, CDR1 is SGHRS and CDR2 YFSETQ. The CDR3 sequence: CASSPTGRSHGYTF. CDR3 DNA: TGCGCCAGCAGCCCGACAGGGAGAAGTCATGGCTACACCTTC.

CDR3 coding DNA: TGTGCCAGCAGCACTCTCGGGACAGTCAATCAGCCCCAGCATTTT. Its translation is CASSTLGTVNQPQHF. The gene calls are TRBV27 and TRBJ1-5, with TRBD1 identical over 7 bases. Germline-derived CDR1 and CDR2 are MNHEY and SMNVEV (reference sequence). V lost 6 bases to trimming and J lost 3 bases; unmatched junction nucleotides: 8. The CDR3 covers 15 residues.

This clone showed up just a few times. A read error may produce the germline difference seen at one junction end. The identical CDR3 is also encoded by other nucleotide sequences in the sample. J is TRBJ1-6 and V is TRBV6-6, with D hard to call. The length of the CDR3 is 11 residues. Germline CDR1 MNHNY, CDR2 SVGAGI (reference sequence). DNA for the CDR3: TGTGCCAGCAAGCGGGATTCCCCCCTCCACTTT. This translates into CASKRDSPLHF.

The chain carries TRBV2 and TRBJ2-3; no definite D call. This CDR3 is built from 13 residues. V was cut by 3 bases and J by 4 bases, with 8 bases left in between. Germline V gene sequence: CDR1 SNHLY, CDR2 FYNNEI. The CDR3 spells CASSDVSADTQYF. CDR3 nucleotides: TGTGCCAGCAGTGATGTCTCGGCAGATACGCAGTATTTT.

This clone was seen a single time. CDR3 amino acids: CASSSGPTREQYF. The CDR3 nucleotides are TGTGCCAGCAGCTCGGGTCCTACTCGCGAGCAGTACTTC. The gene calls are TRBV7-3 and TRBJ2-7; D is unclear. The germline V and J ends were trimmed by 4 bases and 6 bases, with 13 bases remaining between them. Germline CDR1 reads SGHTA; CDR2 reads FQGTGA. This CDR3 is built from 13 residues.

This clone was seen more than once but under ten times. The CDR3 region is CASSQPGQGSYEQYF. The CDR3 DNA is TGTGCCAGCAGCCAACCGGGACAGGGATCCTACGAGCAGTACTTC. V gene TRBV14 combines with J gene TRBJ2-7; TRBD1 matches 9 bases. CDR1 and CDR2 (germline): SGHDN, FVKESK. The CDR3 is 15 amino acids. The ends lost 2 bases at V and 1 base at J; junction bases unmatched: 3.